A single sample is the source of the 32 T cell receptor beta chains below, sequenced in a study of OX40 agonist ivuxolimab in advanced cancers. Only in-frame clones appear in the TCRdb table, and some are missing; sequencing was by immunoSEQ multiplex PCR. The profile shows 70,000 or so clones, around 90% of them singletons. The material was CD4+ or CD8+ T cells sorted from blood, obtained in a trial of the OX40 agonist ivuxolimab. These receptor sequences come from an adult with an advanced solid tumor such as melanoma, head and neck, liver or kidney cancer.

This sequence joins TRBV11-2 and TRBJ2-7, with 9 bases that match TRBD2. Per the germline V gene, CDR1 is SGHAT and CDR2 is FQNNGV. V was clipped by 2 bases and J by 0 bases; unmatched bases: 2. The CDR3 consists of 15 residues. CDR3: CASSLQGLASYEQYF. The CDR3 bases are TGTGCCAGCAGCTTACAGGGACTAGCCTCCTACGAGCAGTACTTC.

The chain uses TRBV2 and TRBJ2-5, with D tentatively TRBD2 (5 bases). The CDR3 has 15 amino acids. The germline CDR1 and CDR2 sequences are SNHLY and FYNNEI. Trimming stripped 6 bases from V and 4 bases from J, with 18 bases between. The CDR3 reads CASRYLAGGRETQYF. CDR3 nucleotide sequence: TGTGCCAGCAGATACCTTGCAGGAGGTAGAGAGACCCAGTACTTC.

The chain is built from TRBV28 and TRBJ2-7; 9 bases are a match to TRBD1. Germline CDR1 is MDHEN and CDR2 is SYDVKM. V lost 4 bases, J lost 5 bases, and 9 bases stayed unmatched. This CDR3 spans 15 amino acids. The CDR3, as DNA: TGTGCCAGCAGTTCTTCCGGGACAGGGCATCACGAGCAGTACTTC. Protein sequence: CASSSSGTGHHEQYF.

V usage is TRBV10-3 and J usage is TRBJ2-3, with 8 bases aligning to TRBD1. Trimming cost V 6 bases and J 6 bases; bases outside gene matches: 11. The CDR3 is made up of 15 amino acids. Germline CDR1 and CDR2: ENHRY and SYGVKD. CDR3 nucleotides: TGTGCCATCAGCAAGACGGGACAGGCCGGGGATACGCAGTATTTT. This translates into CAISKTGQAGDTQYF.

CDR3 region: CASSSQGTSYEQYF. CDR3 DNA: TGTGCCAGCAGCTCTCAGGGGACCTCCTACGAGCAGTACTTC. The chain is built from TRBV5-4 and TRBJ2-7; a weak D match, TRBD1 (6 bases). CDR3 length equals 14 residues. Germline V gene lookup returns CDR1 SGHNT and CDR2 YYREEE (reference sequence). V was pared by 3 bases and J by 0 bases, with 10 bases between. Supplemented by reference TRBV5-4 and TRBJ2-7, the full variable domain reads ETGVTQSPTHLIKTRGQQVTLRCSSQSGHNTVSWYQQALGQGPQFIFQYYREEENGRGNFPPRFSGLQFPNYSSELNVNALELDDSALYLCASSSQGTSYEQYFGPGTRLTVT.

The chain couples TRBV5-4 to TRBJ1-4; unclear D gene. Germline-derived CDR1 and CDR2 are SGHNT and YYREEE (reference sequence). This CDR3 comprises 14 residues. The V end was cut by 4 bases, the J end by 4 bases, with 11 bases between. CDR3 sequence: CASSSRRDNEKLFF. The DNA for the CDR3 is TGTGCCAGCAGCAGCCGGAGAGATAATGAAAAACTGTTTTTT.

This clone was picked up one time. The genes are TRBV5-1 and TRBJ2-3; D ambiguous. Trimming shortened V by 8 bases and J by 0 bases, and 10 bases separated the two germline ends. The CDR3 is 13 amino acids. CDR1 and CDR2 from the germline V gene are SGHRS and YFSETQ. The CDR3 reads CARRHPSTDTQYF. For the CDR3, the DNA is TGCGCCAGGAGGCACCCTAGCACAGATACGCAGTATTTT.

CDR3 coding DNA: TGTGCCAGCGCGGCGACCAGGCTCTCCAATGAGCAGTTCTTC. Translated, it gives CASAATRLSNEQFF. The J gene is TRBJ2-1, the V gene TRBV6-1; no clear D. The CDR3 is 14 amino acids. Trimming took off 8 bases at V and 6 bases at J, with 17 bases between the two ends. Germline lookup yields CDR1 MNHNS and CDR2 SASEGT.

This clone was seen a few times. The chain is built from TRBV18 and TRBJ1-1; 8 nucleotides match TRBD1. Germline trimming cut 6 bases from V and 4 bases from J; bases unmatched to any gene: 4. The V gene's germline CDR1 is KGHSH and CDR2 LQKENI. The CDR3 is 13 amino acids. CDR3 coding DNA: TGTGCCAGCTCCGACAGGGGTGCCACTGAAGCTTTCTTT. Residues: CASSDRGATEAFF.

This sequence joins TRBV5-1 and TRBJ1-2, with 7 positions matching TRBD1. Germline values: CDR1 SGHRS, CDR2 YFSETQ. The J segment lost 8 bases and the V segment lost 3 bases, leaving 10 bases of the junction unmatched. CDR3 length equals 14 residues. The CDR3 DNA reads TGCGCCAGCAGCTCGGCAGGGGGTGTAGTAGGCTACACCTTC. Its protein is CASSSAGGVVGYTF.

The gene calls are TRBV18 and TRBJ1-3; D is perhaps TRBD1 (6 bases). Trimming removed 5 bases at V and 1 base at J, with 9 bases between. Looked up from germline, CDR1 is KGHSH and CDR2 is LQKENI. This CDR3 is built from 14 residues. The CDR3 sequence is CASSTGISGNTIYF. The DNA of the CDR3 is TGTGCCAGCTCAACAGGGATTTCTGGAAACACCATATATTTT.

The genes are TRBV18 and TRBJ2-3, with D unclear. Trimming cost V 3 bases and J 4 bases, with 11 bases left between them. Germline lookup yields CDR1 KGHSH and CDR2 LQKENI. The CDR3 runs to 14 residues. This CDR3 reads CASSPGDAPDTQYF. The CDR3 nucleotides are TGTGCCAGCTCACCGGGTGATGCCCCAGATACGCAGTATTTT.

The chain combines TRBV28 with TRBJ2-7, with 9 bases matching TRBD2. The CDR3 sequence is 14 residues long. Germline CDR1 is MDHEN and CDR2 is SYDVKM. V gave up 8 bases and J gave up 3 bases; unmatched junction bases: 8. The CDR3 region is CASSTSGDYYEQYF. Here the CDR3 DNA reads TGTGCCAGCTCGACTAGCGGAGACTACTACGAGCAGTACTTC.

V usage is TRBV10-2 and J usage is TRBJ2-2; D uncertain. The germline V and J ends were trimmed by 3 bases and 1 base, with 12 bases remaining between them. Germline V gene lookup returns CDR1 WSHSY and CDR2 SAAADI. The CDR3 is made up of 16 amino acids. In DNA, the CDR3 is TGCGCCAGCAGTGATAAGTACAGAAAGAACACCGGGGAGCTGTTTTTT. It codes for CASSDKYRKNTGELFF.

The chain couples TRBV27 to TRBJ1-6; tentatively, D is TRBD1 (6 bases). The CDR3 has 15 residues. CDR1 MNHEY and CDR2 SMNVEV come from the germline V gene (reference sequence). V was shortened by 7 bases and J by 6 bases, with 16 bases between the two germline ends. The CDR3 DNA sequence: TGTGCCAGCACATACAGGGTAAGGGGTAATTCACCCCTCCACTTT. Translated: CASTYRVRGNSPLHF.

The genes are TRBV19 and TRBJ1-5, with 9 bases lining up with TRBD1. Germline CDR1 reads LNHDA; CDR2 reads SQIVND (reference sequence). V was clipped by 5 bases and J by 2 bases; unmatched bases: 7. The CDR3 spans 16 residues. In DNA, the CDR3 is TGTGCCAGTAGTCTACAGGGGGCGCGAGGCAATCAGCCCCAGCATTTT. Translating it yields CASSLQGARGNQPQHF.

This chain joins TRBV2 and TRBJ1-5; D remains ambiguous. Trimming cost V 7 bases and J 3 bases, with 16 bases left between them. Germline assignment: CDR1 SNHLY and CDR2 FYNNEI. The CDR3 sequence is 15 residues long. CDR3 in amino acids: CASTPSSVNNQPQHF. The CDR3 DNA follows: TGTGCCAGCACCCCTAGCTCTGTAAACAATCAGCCCCAGCATTTT.

This chain uses TRBV5-4 with TRBJ1-2; the D gene is possibly TRBD1 (6 bases). The CDR3 contains 14 residues. Germline CDR1 and CDR2: SGHNT and YYREEE (reference sequence). The germline V and J ends were trimmed by 1 base and 4 bases, with 11 bases remaining between them. CDR3 sequence reads: CASSLKGGGYGYTF. The CDR3 coding sequence is TGTGCCAGCAGCTTGAAGGGGGGCGGCTATGGCTACACCTTC.

This chain joins TRBV10-2 and TRBJ2-7; unclear D gene. V dropped 8 bases and J dropped 0 bases, with 8 bases sitting between them. The CDR3 length is 12 residues. Per germline, CDR1 WSHSY and CDR2 SAAADI. CDR3 nucleotide sequence: TGCGCCAGCTCGGACGGCTCCTACGAGCAGTACTTC. Its translation is CASSDGSYEQYF.

The J gene is TRBJ2-7, the V gene TRBV4-1; possible D gene TRBD1, 5 bases. Germline V gene sequence: CDR1 MGHRA, CDR2 YSYEKL. The CDR3 runs 13 residues. Between the trimmed V and J ends, which lost 4 bases and 4 bases, there was a span of 11 bases. CDR3 coding DNA: TGCGCCAGCAGCCCAAAGGGGTCTTACGAGCAGTACTTC. It yields the protein CASSPKGSYEQYF.

The V call is TRBV7-2, the J call TRBJ2-7, with TRBD2 matching over 12 bases. With 4 bases clipped from V and 5 bases from J, the junction kept 3 bases outside the gene matches. Germline V CDR1 and CDR2: SGHTA, FQGNSA. The length of the CDR3 is 14 residues. This CDR3 reads CASSYTSGRNEQYF. The DNA for the CDR3 is TGTGCCAGCAGCTACACTAGCGGGAGGAACGAGCAGTACTTC.

V gene TRBV30 combines with J gene TRBJ2-7; 9 positions agree with TRBD1. The germline gives CDR1 GTSNPN, CDR2 SVGIG (reference sequence). J was trimmed by 2 bases and V by 0 bases; bases with no gene match: 2. This CDR3 spans 14 amino acids. DNA for the CDR3: TGTGCCTGGAGTGTCGGGACAGGGACCTACGAGCAGTACTTC. Translated, it gives CAWSVGTGTYEQYF.

The chain employs TRBV30 and TRBJ2-7; TRBD2 matches 11 bases. Looked up from germline, CDR1 is GTSNPN and CDR2 is SVGIG (reference sequence). The V and J ends lost 4 bases and 4 bases, in that order; junction bases with no gene match: 12. CDR3 length: 16 residues. CDR3 bases: TGTGCCTGGAATAGCGGAGTGGCTAGCGGGAGGTACGAGCAGTACTTC. It is translated as CAWNSGVASGRYEQYF.

The chain carries TRBV5-1 and TRBJ2-2; 10 nucleotides agree with TRBD1. CDR1 and CDR2 from the germline V gene are SGHRS and YFSETQ. Trimming at V came to 3 bases and at J to 5 bases, leaving 4 bases not matched to a gene. The CDR3 totals 15 residues. DNA of the CDR3: TGCGCCAGCAGCTCGACAGGGGGCGCGACCGGGGAGCTGTTTTTT. It encodes CASSSTGGATGELFF.

This clone was counted a single time. The chain recombines TRBV11-3 with TRBJ2-5; perhaps TRBD2 as D (6 bases). Germline loops: CDR1 SGHNT, CDR2 YENEEA. The CDR3 extends over 13 amino acids. Trimming left V 4 bases short and J 1 base short, with 7 bases between. CDR3 loop: CASSSSVQETQYF. The CDR3 DNA sequence: TGTGCCAGCAGCTCTAGCGTCCAAGAGACCCAGTACTTC.

The J gene is TRBJ2-7, the V gene TRBV9, with D perhaps TRBD1 (6 bases). The CDR3 spans 15 residues. Per the germline V gene, CDR1 is SGDLS and CDR2 is YYNGEE. Between the trimmed V and J ends, which lost 4 bases and 5 bases, there was a span of 19 bases. The CDR3 sequence is CASSHNWDTVHEQYF. The CDR3 bases are TGTGCCAGCAGCCACAACTGGGACACAGTCCACGAGCAGTACTTC.

As DNA, the CDR3 is TGTGCCAGCAGCTTAACAATCGGCGGCACCGGGGAGCTGTTTTTT. Protein: CASSLTIGGTGELFF. The chain couples TRBV11-2 to TRBJ2-2, with D uncertain. CDR1 is SGHAT and CDR2 is FQNNGV in the germline V gene. Trimming removed 2 bases at V and 4 bases at J, with 11 bases between. The CDR3 totals 15 residues.

V gene TRBV27 combines with J gene TRBJ1-5, with 8 bases fitting TRBD1. The germline CDR1 and CDR2 sequences are MNHEY and SMNVEV (reference sequence). J gave up 4 bases and V 5 bases, and 10 bases lay outside the gene matches. This CDR3 is built from 16 residues. In DNA form, the CDR3 reads TGTGCCAGCAGTCGAACAGGGAGGACAGGGAATCAGCCCCAGCATTTT. It translates to CASSRTGRTGNQPQHF.

The chain's CDR3 is CASSRGLANTEAFF. The CDR3 DNA sequence: TGTGCCAGCAGCAGAGGACTGGCTAACACTGAAGCTTTCTTT. The rearrangement joins TRBV11-2 to TRBJ1-1, with D unclear. This CDR3 spans 14 amino acids. V gave up 5 bases and J gave up 2 bases, with 12 bases separating them. CDR1 SGHAT and CDR2 FQNNGV come from the germline V gene.

The chain has TRBV6-6 and TRBJ2-7; the D is unclear. V was pared by 6 bases and J by 4 bases, with 10 bases between. This CDR3 region has 12 residues. Germline CDR1 is MNHNY and CDR2 is SVGAGI (reference sequence). CDR3 region: CASSRTDYEQYF. Written as DNA, the CDR3 is TGTGCCAGCAGCCGGACGGATTACGAGCAGTACTTC.

The rearrangement uses TRBV5-5 and TRBJ2-1; D is tentatively TRBD1 or TRBD2 (5 bases each). The CDR3 runs 13 residues. CDR1 and CDR2 (germline): SGHKS, YYEKEE (reference sequence). The V end lost 4 bases, the J end lost 10 bases, and 15 bases lay between the germline ends. The CDR3 DNA reads as TGTGCCAGCAGCCCCGGGACGGCGACGGAGCAGTTCTTC. This codes for CASSPGTATEQFF.

This clone occurred once. This rearrangement joins TRBV7-9 to TRBJ2-7; unclear D gene. The CDR3 sequence is 12 residues long. Germline CDR1 SEHNR, CDR2 FQNEAQ (reference sequence). V shed 5 bases and J shed 2 bases, with 7 bases lying between them. CDR3 protein: CASSAAAYEQYF. The CDR3 region has the DNA TGTGCCAGCAGCGCGGCCGCCTACGAGCAGTACTTC.